The T cell receptor beta chain described here comes from a study of blood T cells in healthy people across ages. This clonotype occurred many times. Using a J-beta primer mix together with a sample-barcoded 5' primer, a second PCR was run for roughly 6 to 12 cycles. TCRdb passed the 5' RACE reads through MiXCR, listing each CDR3 protein once. Here the sample spans over 1,300,000 distinct CDR3 sequences, roughly 60% being singletons. CDR3 length: 12 amino acids. The germline V and J ends were trimmed by 2 bases and 3 bases, with 5 bases remaining between them. Germline V gives CDR1 KGHSH, CDR2 LQKENI. The chain uses TRBV18 and TRBJ2-7; D call uncertain. Sequencing input: blood. The sequence derives from a man aged 18 to 29 in good health. The CDR3 region is CASSPEGYEQYF. CDR3 nucleotides: TGTGCCAGCTCACCAGAAGGCTACGAGCAGTACTTC.